Following are 2 T cell receptor beta chains from one sample sequenced in a study of spatial heterogeneity in lung cancer. Study-wide results and caveats: Higher tumor mutation counts went along with higher counts of expanded intratumoral alpha and beta TCRs.

Their specific antigens are unknown. Regarding time point: sample taken at primary tumor resection. TCRdb fed the 5' RACE reads into MiXCR, producing one record per CDR3 protein. There are 18,000 or so distinct CDR3 sequences in the sample; approximately 6.5% occur only once, and roughly 19% lies in the top ten. The material was lung tumor tissue, obtained at surgery. The receptors here all came from a female donor with early-stage non-small cell lung cancer.

This clonotype was detected many times. V usage is TRBV5-1 and J usage is TRBJ2-7; 9 nucleotides match TRBD1. The germline V gene has CDR1 SGHRS and CDR2 YFSETQ. This CDR3 spans 16 amino acids. Trimming at V came to 4 bases and at J to 4 bases, leaving 12 bases not matched to a gene. Here the CDR3 DNA reads TGCGCCAGCAGCCACGGACAGGGGCTTGGGAATTACGAGCAGTACTTC. Translating it yields CASSHGQGLGNYEQYF.

This clonotype was seen at least ten times. This CDR3 reads CASSLVGDSQETQYF. The DNA of the CDR3 is TGTGCCAGCAGCTTAGTCGGGGACAGCCAAGAGACCCAGTACTTC. This chain uses TRBV7-2 with TRBJ2-5; 7 bases agree with TRBD1. Germline CDR1 is SGHTA and CDR2 is FQGNSA. The CDR3 runs to 15 residues. V dropped 1 base and J dropped 1; count of bases not matched to a gene: 3.